The sequence of this T cell receptor beta chain was determined in a study of early stage breast cancer tumors. Sequencing used immunoSEQ multiplex PCR; TCRdb keeps in-frame clones, though not all of them. The table shows about 30,000 clones, with 72% occurring only once. In its sample, this clone was seen a few times. This sample includes further DNA sequences coding for the same CDR3. The CDR3 runs 14 residues. Deletions cut 0 bases from V and 7 bases from J, with 11 bases between. Germline loops: CDR1 SGHRS, CDR2 YFSETQ. The chain links TRBV5-1 to TRBJ2-1; tentative D call: TRBD1 (6 bases). Sequencing was carried out using blood. The clonotype was recovered from a person in their fifties with breast cancer. CDR3 sequence reads: CASSLGPGANEQFF. Written as DNA, the CDR3 is TGCGCCAGCAGCTTGGGTCCAGGGGCGAATGAGCAGTTCTTC.